Listed here are 28 T cell receptor beta chains from one sample, sequenced in a study of CD8 T cells in ankylosing spondylitis listed by TCRdb under 2017. What the research found in general, with its limitations: A TCR beta motif of 8 or 9 highly homologous amino acid variants appeared characteristic of blood from ankylosing spondylitis patients.

Preparation of the library involved 5' RACE. TCRdb shows the sequencer as Illumina HiSeq 2500. TCRdb took the public reads, trimmed them with fastp at Q25, ran MiXCR for clone calling and kept in-frame beta chains. Identical CDR3 protein sequences are pooled into one entry, listed with their most common genes and DNA. This sample has around 490,000 distinct CDR3 sequences in its table, and approximately 5% of those were observed once. Approximately 4% of the sample is held by the ten biggest clonotypes. What these receptors recognize is not known. What was sequenced was blood, either unsorted or a sorted T cell fraction (not recorded which). These receptors all come from a male donor with ankylosing spondylitis.

Ten or more counts support this clonotype. The chain links TRBV12-5 to TRBJ1-1; D is unresolved. The CDR3 totals 13 residues. Germline assignment: CDR1 LGHNT and CDR2 FRNRAP. V was clipped by 1 base and J by 6 bases, with 9 bases between them. The CDR3 protein is CASGLALEAEAFF. DNA of the CDR3: TGTGCTAGTGGTTTGGCCCTGGAGGCTGAAGCTTTCTTT. The full variable domain, with the rest looked up from reference TRBV12-5 and TRBJ1-1, is DARVTQTPRHKVTEMGQEVTMRCQPILGHNTVFWYRQTMMQGLELLAYFRNRAPLDDSGMPKDRFSAEMPDATLATLKIQPSEPRDSAVYFCASGLALEAEAFFGQGTRLTVV.

This clonotype appeared many times. The rearrangement links TRBV4-3 to TRBJ1-1; D gene ambiguous. CDR3 length: 14 amino acids. V gave up 0 bases and J gave up 7 bases, with 12 bases separating them. The germline V gene has CDR1 LGHNA and CDR2 YSLEER. The CDR3 reads CASSQDLGLGEAFF. The CDR3 nucleotides are TGCGCCAGCAGCCAAGATCTGGGGTTAGGTGAAGCTTTCTTT.

This clonotype was counted ten times or more. The rearrangement uses TRBV5-6 and TRBJ2-1; TRBD2 agrees at 10 bases. The CDR3 length is 22 residues. Germline V gene lookup returns CDR1 SGHDT and CDR2 YYEEEE. Unmatched junction bases numbered 19, after V lost 0 bases and J lost 1 base. The CDR3 loop is CASSLVIGAGTSDRRSYNEQFF. The DNA of the CDR3 is TGTGCCAGCAGCTTGGTTATTGGCGCCGGGACTAGCGACAGACGTTCCTACAATGAGCAGTTCTTC.

In its sample, this clonotype was seen many times. The V call is TRBV6-2 or TRBV6-3, the J call TRBJ2-7; D not certain. The germline V and J ends were trimmed by 3 bases and 12 bases, with 27 bases remaining between them. This CDR3 has 16 amino acids. Germline CDR1 is MNHEY and CDR2 is SVGEGT. The chain's CDR3 is CASSYLARPLDGRLYF. The DNA for the CDR3 is TGTGCCAGCAGTTATTTGGCCCGCCCGCTGGATGGTCGGCTGTACTTC.

This clonotype was recorded at least ten times. V and J are TRBV5-1 and TRBJ2-7; D is perhaps TRBD1 (6 bases). The V end lost 6 bases, the J end lost 0 bases, and 13 bases lay between the germline ends. CDR3 length equals 14 residues. CDR1 and CDR2 from the germline V gene are SGHRS and YFSETQ. The chain's CDR3 is CASTRTASSYEQYF. Written as DNA, the CDR3 is TGCGCCAGCACCAGGACAGCAAGCTCCTACGAGCAGTACTTC.

This clonotype was seen more than once but under ten times. The chain is built from TRBV7-9 and TRBJ1-4; TRBD1 is a possible D gene (6 bases). V shed 5 bases and J shed 5 bases, with 18 bases lying between them. This CDR3 has 16 amino acids. Germline V gene lookup returns CDR1 SEHNR and CDR2 FQNEAQ (reference sequence). CDR3 coding DNA: TGTGCCAGCAGCGGCGGGGGTCCAGGGGAAAATGAAAAACTGTTTTTT. Protein product: CASSGGGPGENEKLFF. Combining the CDR3 with reference TRBV7-9 and TRBJ1-4 gives the whole variable domain DTGVSQNPRHKITKRGQNVTFRCDPISEHNRLYWYRQTLGQGPEFLTYFQNEAQLEKSRLLSDRFSAERPKGSFSTLEIQRTEQGDSAMYLCASSGGGPGENEKLFFGSGTQLSVL.

The chain has TRBV19 and TRBJ1-5; TRBD1 is a possible D gene (6 bases). Germline lookup yields CDR1 LNHDA and CDR2 SQIVND (reference sequence). V was pared by 2 bases and J by 5 bases, with 10 bases between. CDR3 size: 14 residues. The CDR3 loop is CASSIRGFYQPQHF. As DNA, the CDR3 is TGTGCCAGTAGTATAAGGGGGTTCTATCAGCCCCAGCATTTT.

This clonotype was seen ten or more times. CDR3 sequence reads: CATSRPLGGGAGETQYF. The CDR3 nucleotides are TGTGCCACCAGCAGGCCCTTAGGCGGGGGGGCTGGAGAGACCCAGTACTTC. The chain joins TRBV15 to TRBJ2-5, with TRBD2 matching 9 bases. The germline V gene encodes CDR1 LNHNV and CDR2 YYDKDF (reference sequence). With 3 bases clipped from V and 4 bases from J, the junction kept 12 bases outside the gene matches. The CDR3 is 17 residues long.

This clonotype was counted at least ten times. V is TRBV20-1 and J is TRBJ1-5; no clear D gene. Germline CDR1 and CDR2: DFQATT and SNEGSKA (reference sequence). V was shortened by 1 base and J by 8 bases, with 15 bases between the two germline ends. CDR3 length: 14 residues. The CDR3 loop is CSARVGTLKEPQHF. The DNA of the CDR3 is TGCAGTGCTAGAGTCGGCACACTAAAAGAGCCCCAGCATTTT.

In its sample, this clonotype was seen many times. This rearrangement joins TRBV4-1 to TRBJ2-3; 7 bases fit TRBD2. CDR1 MGHRA and CDR2 YSYEKL come from the germline V gene. The ends lost 4 bases at V and 4 bases at J; junction bases unmatched: 11. CDR3 size: 16 residues. CDR3 amino acids: CASSLNGGRGADTQYF. DNA of the CDR3: TGCGCCAGCAGCCTCAACGGCGGGAGAGGGGCAGATACGCAGTATTTT.

This clonotype was counted at least ten times. The chain uses TRBV7-2 and TRBJ1-2; D is unclear. Germline CDR1 is SGHTA and CDR2 is FQGNSA. This CDR3 comprises 16 residues. Trimming stripped 0 bases from V and 1 base from J, with 12 bases between. The CDR3 is CASSLALAVYNYGYTF. DNA for the CDR3: TGTGCCAGCAGCTTAGCGTTGGCAGTCTATAACTATGGCTACACCTTC.

Ten or more counts support this clonotype. The genes are TRBV10-3 and TRBJ2-2; 8 nucleotides match TRBD1. Trimming removed 7 bases from V and 0 bases from J; junction bases left unmatched: 4. CDR3 length: 15 residues. CDR1 and CDR2 from the germline V gene are ENHRY and SYGVKD. The CDR3 region is CAITDRGTNTGELFF. The DNA of the CDR3 is TGTGCCATCACCGACAGGGGCACGAACACCGGGGAGCTGTTTTTT.

This clonotype was recorded at least ten times. The chain recombines TRBV20-1 with TRBJ2-6; D perhaps matches TRBD1 (6 bases). The germline V gene has CDR1 DFQATT and CDR2 SNEGSKA (reference sequence). V shed 5 bases and J shed 0 bases, with 8 bases lying between them. CDR3 length: 14 amino acids. The CDR3 here is CSAGRGSGANVLTF. The CDR3 nucleotides read TGCAGTGCTGGCAGGGGCTCTGGGGCCAACGTCCTGACTTTC.

The rearrangement uses TRBV28 and TRBJ2-5, with 8 bases lining up with TRBD1. The ends lost 5 bases at V and 5 bases at J; junction bases unmatched: 7. CDR3 length: 14 residues. Per the germline V gene, CDR1 is MDHEN and CDR2 is SYDVKM. In DNA form, the CDR3 reads TGTGCCAGCAGTCCCGACAGGGGATGGGAGACCCAGTACTTC. It yields the protein CASSPDRGWETQYF.

This clonotype was observed at least ten times. V is TRBV7-9 and J is TRBJ2-3; 9 bases match TRBD2. The V gene's germline CDR1 is SEHNR and CDR2 FQNEAQ (reference sequence). The V and J ends lost 3 bases and 2 bases, in that order; junction bases with no gene match: 3. The CDR3 spans 15 residues. The CDR3 nucleotides are TGTGCCAGCAGCTTTAGCGGGGGCCACACAGATACGCAGTATTTT. It translates to CASSFSGGHTDTQYF.

The sample holds a few counts of this clonotype. The V gene is TRBV20-1, the J gene TRBJ2-7, with 7 positions matching TRBD2. Germline CDR1 DFQATT, CDR2 SNEGSKA (reference sequence). The CDR3 contains 12 residues. J gave up 7 bases and V 5 bases, and 8 bases lay outside the gene matches. This chain's CDR3 is CSARSGGREQYF. CDR3 sequence (DNA): TGCAGTGCTCGCTCGGGGGGACGAGAGCAGTACTTC.

At least ten counts were recorded for this clonotype. The V and J genes are TRBV20-1 and TRBJ1-1; D is possibly TRBD1 (5 bases). The CDR3 loop spans 12 amino acids. Germline CDR1 DFQATT, CDR2 SNEGSKA (reference sequence). With 6 bases removed from V and 11 bases from J, the gap between germline ends came to 19 bases. CDR3 nucleotides: TGCAGTGCCCCCGGGACTCCTCCGGCGGCTTTCTTT. Translating it yields CSAPGTPPAAFF.

This clonotype showed up many times. The CDR3 nucleotides are TGTGCCAGCAGTTTCCGGGACGCCGGGTTGGATACGCAGTATTTT. Translated, it gives CASSFRDAGLDTQYF. V and J are TRBV12-3 or TRBV12-4 and TRBJ2-3; D may match TRBD1 or TRBD2 (5 bases each). There are 15 residues in the CDR3. The V end lost 3 bases, the J end lost 6 bases, and 16 bases lay between the germline ends.

The table lists this clonotype with many counts. The chain combines TRBV6-5 with TRBJ1-2; 8 bases agree with TRBD1. CDR1 is MNHEY, CDR2 SVGAGI, per germline. This CDR3 is built from 14 residues. With V trimmed by 2 bases and J by 2 bases, 1 base remained unmatched. The CDR3 DNA sequence: TGTGCCAGCAGTTACCGGACAGGGAACTATGGCTACACCTTC. Translating gives CASSYRTGNYGYTF.

This clonotype was observed a handful of times. This chain links TRBV6-1 with TRBJ2-7, with 9 nucleotides matching TRBD2. CDR3 length: 13 residues. Germline loops: CDR1 MNHNS, CDR2 SASEGT. The trim removed 7 bases at V and 3 bases at J, leaving 4 bases unmatched. CDR3 bases: TGTGCCAGCAAAAGGACTAGCGACTACGAGCAGTACTTC. This translates into CASKRTSDYEQYF.

Ten or more counts support this clonotype. This chain uses TRBV4-3 with TRBJ1-5; D is undetermined. From germline, CDR1 is LGHNA and CDR2 YSLEER. CDR3 length: 16 residues. V shed 0 bases and J shed 0 bases, with 9 bases lying between them. The CDR3 protein is CASSQDITLSNQPQHF. The CDR3 DNA is TGCGCCAGCAGCCAAGATATCACACTTAGCAATCAGCCCCAGCATTTT.

This clonotype occurred many times. The chain is built from TRBV12-3 or TRBV12-4 and TRBJ2-7, with TRBD1 matching 8 bases. The CDR3 totals 15 residues. With 6 bases clipped from V and 3 bases from J, the junction kept 10 bases outside the gene matches. In DNA, the CDR3 is TGTGCCAGCAGCCACCCCGGGACAGGTGACTACGAGCAGTACTTC. The encoded protein is CASSHPGTGDYEQYF.

This clonotype was detected many times. The chain couples TRBV28 to TRBJ2-3; possible D gene TRBD1, 6 bases. V lost 6 bases to trimming and J lost 5 bases, with 27 bases between them. CDR3 size: 18 residues. Germline values: CDR1 MDHEN, CDR2 SYDVKM. The CDR3 here is CASRKGTNSREQGDTQYF. As DNA, the CDR3 is TGTGCCAGCAGAAAAGGGACGAATAGTAGGGAACAGGGAGATACGCAGTATTTT.

There are many counts of this clonotype. This rearrangement joins TRBV7-6 to TRBJ2-5; 10 nucleotides agree with TRBD2. This CDR3 region has 16 residues. Trimming removed 3 bases from V and 2 bases from J; junction bases left unmatched: 6. Germline V gene sequence: CDR1 SGHVS, CDR2 FNYEAQ. CDR3 in DNA: TGTGCCAGCAGCTTCGGTCTGACTAGCGGGCAAGAGACCCAGTACTTC. Translating gives CASSFGLTSGQETQYF.

This clonotype was counted a few times. The chain has TRBV14 and TRBJ2-1; the D gene is possibly TRBD1 (5 bases). Germline V gives CDR1 SGHDN, CDR2 FVKESK. V dropped 3 bases and J dropped 7 bases, with 7 bases sitting between them. CDR3 size: 12 residues. The CDR3 nucleotides are TGTGCCAGCAGCCATCGACAGAATGAGCAGTTCTTC. It encodes CASSHRQNEQFF.

This clonotype was seen only a few times. The chain employs TRBV25-1 and TRBJ2-7; D could derive from TRBD1 or TRBD2 (5 bases each). The CDR3 runs 14 residues. V was clipped by 4 bases and J by 4 bases, with 14 bases between them. CDR1 and CDR2 from the germline V gene are MGHDK and SYGVNS. CDR3 loop: CASSGRRDLYEQYF. For the CDR3, the DNA is TGTGCCAGCAGTGGCCGCCGGGACCTTTACGAGCAGTACTTC.

This clonotype was recorded many times. The chain employs TRBV20-1 and TRBJ2-1; D is perhaps TRBD2 (5 bases). Trimming cost V 6 bases and J 7 bases, with 16 bases left between them. Germline V gene data show CDR1 as DFQATT and CDR2 as SNEGSKA (reference sequence). CDR3 length equals 13 residues. The CDR3 nucleotides read TGCAGTGCCGAGGCTCTCGGGGTGAATGAGCAGTTCTTC. Protein: CSAEALGVNEQFF.

This chain links TRBV10-3 with TRBJ2-1; TRBD2 matches at 7 bases. V lost 6 bases, J lost 2 bases, and 4 bases stayed unmatched. This CDR3 spans 14 amino acids. Germline V gives CDR1 ENHRY, CDR2 SYGVKD. In DNA, the CDR3 is TGTGCCATCAGCCGGGACTACACCTACAATGAGCAGTTCTTC. Encoded protein: CAISRDYTYNEQFF.